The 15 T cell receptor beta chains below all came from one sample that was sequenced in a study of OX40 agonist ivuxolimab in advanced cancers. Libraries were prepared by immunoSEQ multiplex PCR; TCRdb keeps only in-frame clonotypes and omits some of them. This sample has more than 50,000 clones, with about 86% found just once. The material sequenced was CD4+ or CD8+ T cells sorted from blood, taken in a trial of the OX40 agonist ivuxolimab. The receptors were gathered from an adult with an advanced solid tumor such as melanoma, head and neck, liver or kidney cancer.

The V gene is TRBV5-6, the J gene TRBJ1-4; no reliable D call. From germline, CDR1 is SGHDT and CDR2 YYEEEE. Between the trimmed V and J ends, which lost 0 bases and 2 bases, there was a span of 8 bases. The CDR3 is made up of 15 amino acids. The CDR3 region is CASSLAGVTNEKLFF. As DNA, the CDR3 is TGTGCCAGCAGCTTGGCCGGGGTGACTAATGAAAAACTGTTTTTT.

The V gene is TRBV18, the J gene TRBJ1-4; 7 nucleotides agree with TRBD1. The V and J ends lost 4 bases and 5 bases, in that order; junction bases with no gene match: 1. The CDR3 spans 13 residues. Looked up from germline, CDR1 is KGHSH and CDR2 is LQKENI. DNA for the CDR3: TGTGCCAGCTCACGGGGACAGAATGAAAAACTGTTTTTT. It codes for CASSRGQNEKLFF.

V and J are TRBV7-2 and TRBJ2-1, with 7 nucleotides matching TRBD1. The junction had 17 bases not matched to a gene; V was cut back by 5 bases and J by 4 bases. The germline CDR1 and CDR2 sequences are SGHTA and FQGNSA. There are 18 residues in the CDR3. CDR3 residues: CASSQGGPLETKYNEQFF. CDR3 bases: TGTGCCAGCAGCCAAGGGGGCCCCCTGGAGACTAAATACAATGAGCAGTTCTTC.

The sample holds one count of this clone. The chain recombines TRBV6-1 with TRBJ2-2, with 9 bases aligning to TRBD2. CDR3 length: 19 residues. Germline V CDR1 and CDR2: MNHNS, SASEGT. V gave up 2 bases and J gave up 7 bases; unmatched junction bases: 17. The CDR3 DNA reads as TGTGCCAGCAGTGAAAAAAGGGCCACTGCGGGAGGGCCGTACGGGGAGCTGTTTTTT. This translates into CASSEKRATAGGPYGELFF.

CDR3 DNA: TGCAGCGTTGAAGATGGGGGGTCTCAGCCCCAGCATTTT. Translated, it gives CSVEDGGSQPQHF. This chain uses TRBV29-1 with TRBJ1-5; a weak D match, TRBD1 (5 bases). With 0 bases removed from V and 6 bases from J, the gap between germline ends came to 9 bases. Looked up from germline, CDR1 is SQVTM and CDR2 is ANQGSEA. There are 13 residues in the CDR3.

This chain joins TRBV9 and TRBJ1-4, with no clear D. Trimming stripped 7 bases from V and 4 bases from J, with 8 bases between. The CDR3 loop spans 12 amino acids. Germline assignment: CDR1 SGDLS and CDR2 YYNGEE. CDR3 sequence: CASGVDNEKLFF. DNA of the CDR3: TGTGCCAGCGGGGTCGATAATGAAAAACTGTTTTTT. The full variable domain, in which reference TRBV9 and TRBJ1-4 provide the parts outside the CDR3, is DSGVTQTPKHLITATGQRVTLRCSPRSGDLSVYWYQQSLDQGLQFLIQYYNGEERAKGNILERFSAQQFPDLHSELNLSSLELGDSALYFCASGVDNEKLFFGSGTQLSVL.

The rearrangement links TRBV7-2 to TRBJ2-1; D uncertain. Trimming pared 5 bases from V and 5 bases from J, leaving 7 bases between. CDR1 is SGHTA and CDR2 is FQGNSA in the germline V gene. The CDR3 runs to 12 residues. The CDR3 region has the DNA TGTGCCAGCAGCCATCCCCACAATGAGCAGTTCTTC. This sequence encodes CASSHPHNEQFF. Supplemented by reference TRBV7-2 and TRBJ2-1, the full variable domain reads GAGVSQSPSNKVTEKGKDVELRCDPISGHTALYWYRQSLGQGLEFLIYFQGNSAPDKSGLPSDRFSAERTGGSVSTLTIQRTQQEDSAVYLCASSHPHNEQFFGPGTRLTVL.

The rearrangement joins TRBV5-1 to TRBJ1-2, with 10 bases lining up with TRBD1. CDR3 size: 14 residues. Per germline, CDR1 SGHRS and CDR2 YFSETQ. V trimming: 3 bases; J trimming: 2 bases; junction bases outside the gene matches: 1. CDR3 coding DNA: TGCGCCAGCAGCTCGGGACAGGGGAACTATGGCTACACCTTC. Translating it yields CASSSGQGNYGYTF.

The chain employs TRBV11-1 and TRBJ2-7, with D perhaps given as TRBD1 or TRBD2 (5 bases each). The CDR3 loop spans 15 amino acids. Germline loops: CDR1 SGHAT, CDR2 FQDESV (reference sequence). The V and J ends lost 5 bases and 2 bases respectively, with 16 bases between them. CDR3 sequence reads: CASSRGAGSTYEQYF. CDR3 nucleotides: TGTGCCAGCAGCCGAGGGGCAGGGTCTACCTACGAGCAGTACTTC.

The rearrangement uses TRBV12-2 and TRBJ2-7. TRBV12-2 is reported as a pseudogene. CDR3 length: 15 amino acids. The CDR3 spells CASRLMWGMAYEQYF. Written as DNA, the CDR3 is TGTGCAAGTCGCTTAATGTGGGGAATGGCCTACGAGCAGTACTTC.

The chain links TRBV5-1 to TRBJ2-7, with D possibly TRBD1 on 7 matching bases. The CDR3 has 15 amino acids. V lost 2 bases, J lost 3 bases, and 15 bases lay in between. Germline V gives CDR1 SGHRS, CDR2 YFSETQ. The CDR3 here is CASSFSGGPLYEQYF. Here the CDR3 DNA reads TGCGCCAGCAGCTTCTCAGGGGGGCCCCTCTACGAGCAGTACTTC. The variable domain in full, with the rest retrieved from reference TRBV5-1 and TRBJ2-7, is KAGVTQTPRYLIKTRGQQVTLSCSPISGHRSVSWYQQTPGQGLQFLFEYFSETQRNKGNFPGRFSGRQFSNSRSEMNVSTLELGDSALYLCASSFSGGPLYEQYFGPGTRLTVT.

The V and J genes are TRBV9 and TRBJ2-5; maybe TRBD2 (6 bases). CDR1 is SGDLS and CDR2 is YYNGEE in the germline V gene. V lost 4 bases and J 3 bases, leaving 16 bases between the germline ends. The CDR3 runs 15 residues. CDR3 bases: TGTGCCAGCAGCCCTACGGCGGGAACCAAAGAGACCCAGTACTTC. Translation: CASSPTAGTKETQYF.

For the CDR3, the DNA is TGTGCCAGCAGTCTCACCAGTTCACCCCTCCACTTT. Translation gives CASSLTSSPLHF. This sequence joins TRBV28 and TRBJ1-6; D is unresolved. The germline V gene encodes CDR1 MDHEN and CDR2 SYDVKM. The CDR3 totals 12 residues. The V gene lost 5 bases and the J gene lost 9 bases, with 8 bases spanning the gap.

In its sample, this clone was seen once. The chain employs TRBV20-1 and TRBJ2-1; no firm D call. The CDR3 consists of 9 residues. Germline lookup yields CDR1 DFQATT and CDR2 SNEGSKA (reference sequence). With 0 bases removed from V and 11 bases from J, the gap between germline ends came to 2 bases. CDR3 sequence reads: CSAREKQFF. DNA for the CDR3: TGCAGTGCTAGAGAAAAGCAGTTCTTC.

The CDR3, as DNA: TGTGCCAGCAGCGTAGCGGGAGGGACTTACAATGAGCAGTTCTTC. Its translation: CASSVAGGTYNEQFF. The chain employs TRBV9 and TRBJ2-1; 8 nucleotides match TRBD2. Germline CDR1 and CDR2: SGDLS and YYNGEE. Trimming took 0 bases from V and 4 from J; bases not matched to a gene: 3. The CDR3 runs 15 residues.